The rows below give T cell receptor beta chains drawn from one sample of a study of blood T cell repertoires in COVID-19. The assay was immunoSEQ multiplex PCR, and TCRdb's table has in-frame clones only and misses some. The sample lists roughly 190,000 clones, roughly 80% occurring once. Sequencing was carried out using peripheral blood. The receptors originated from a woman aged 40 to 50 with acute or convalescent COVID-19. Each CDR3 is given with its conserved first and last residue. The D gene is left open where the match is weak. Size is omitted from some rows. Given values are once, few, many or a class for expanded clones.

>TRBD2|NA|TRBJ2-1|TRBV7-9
TGTGCCAGCAGCTTGCGGGGGATAACCAGCAATGAGCAGTTCTTC
CASSLRGITSNEQFF
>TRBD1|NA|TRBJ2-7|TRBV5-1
TGCGCCAGCAGTTCTGGACAGGGTAGCTACGAGCAGTACTTC
CASSSGQGSYEQYF
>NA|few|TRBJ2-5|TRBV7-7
TGTGCCAGCAGCTTAGGAGGTACAAACTTCCAAGAGACCCAGTACTTC
CASSLGGTNFQETQYF
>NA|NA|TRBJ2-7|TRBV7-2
TGTGCCAGCAGCTTACAATACGAGCAGTACTTC
CASSLQYEQYF
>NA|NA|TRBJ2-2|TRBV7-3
TGTGCCAGCAGCTCCCAGGGCCAGAGCACCGGGGAGCTGTTTTTT
CASSSQGQSTGELFF
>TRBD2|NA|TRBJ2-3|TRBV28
TGTGCCAGCAGAAGGACTAGCGCCACAGATACGCAGTATTTT
CASRRTSATDTQYF
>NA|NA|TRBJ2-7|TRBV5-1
TGCGCCAGCAGCTTGGGACAGGTCACCTACGAGCAGTACTTC
CASSLGQVTYEQYF
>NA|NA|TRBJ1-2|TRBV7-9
TGTGCCAGCAGCTTAGCCGCCGGGAGCTACTATGGCTACACCTTC
CASSLAAGSYYGYTF
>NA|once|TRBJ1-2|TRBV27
TGTGCCAGCAGTTTATCAGGGGATCCCTACACCTTC
CASSLSGDPYTF
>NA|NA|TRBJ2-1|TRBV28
TGTGCCAGCAGCTACCCAGACGGACAGCAATACCTCAATGAGCAGTTCTTC
CASSYPDGQQYLNEQFF
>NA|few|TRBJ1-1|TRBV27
TGTGCCAGCAGTTCCGGATGGGGGGGGTCGAACACTGAAGCTTTCTTT
CASSSGWGGSNTEAFF
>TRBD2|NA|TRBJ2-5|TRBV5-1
TGCGCCAGCAGCGACTCTAGCGGGGGGGCGTCGGAGACCCAGTACTTC
CASSDSSGGASETQYF
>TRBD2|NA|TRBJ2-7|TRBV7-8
TGTGCCAGCAGCGGGGGGGGCGAGCAGTACTTC
CASSGGGEQYF
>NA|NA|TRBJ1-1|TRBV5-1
TGCGCCAGCAGCTCCTACAGCCCAACTGAAGCTTTCTTT
CASSSYSPTEAFF